These 21 T cell receptor beta chains were sequenced from one sample in a study of CD8+CD57+ T cells in acquired aplastic anemia. Profiles of TCR beta VDJ and CDR3 were generated from a genomic DNA template. TCRdb re-analysed the reads in MiXCR, keeping a single row per CDR3 protein. The sample records about 210,000 distinct CDR3 sequences, roughly 35% being singletons. Sequenced input: sorted CD4+, CD8+, or CD8+CD57+ T cells (not recorded which) from PBMCs. Receptor source: a human donor in good health, serving as a control.

Concerning this clonotype: A clone one base away is much larger, so this may be a read error. The chain couples TRBV2 to TRBJ2-5; 10 bases are shared with TRBD1. V shed 6 bases and J 9 bases; nucleotides not matched to a gene: 7. Looked up from germline, CDR1 is SNHLY and CDR2 is FYNNEI. The CDR3 length is 13 residues. The CDR3 sequence: CASSGTGAEAQYF. The DNA for the CDR3 is TGTGCCAGCAGCGGGACAGGGGCGGAGGCCCAGTACTTC.

This chain joins TRBV4-2 and TRBJ1-4; 7 bases are a match to TRBD1. Per the germline V gene, CDR1 is LGHNA and CDR2 is YNFKEQ. Trimming removed 1 base from V and 7 bases from J; junction bases left unmatched: 9. CDR3 length equals 16 residues. The CDR3 nucleotides read TGTGCCAGCAGCCAAGTAAGACAGGGTATAATTGAAAAACTGTTTTTT. Protein product: CASSQVRQGIIEKLFF.

The chain uses TRBV20-1 and TRBJ2-7; 7 nucleotides line up with TRBD1. V shed 4 bases, J shed 9 bases, and the junction held 9 bases outside the gene matches. Germline loops: CDR1 DFQATT, CDR2 SNEGSKA (reference sequence). The CDR3 sequence is 12 residues long. CDR3 coding DNA: TGCAGTGCTACTGACAGGGAGATTATGCAGTACTTC. Translation: CSATDREIMQYF.

This clonotype showed up many times. The CDR3 loop is CASGGETVTGNTIYF. For the CDR3, the DNA is TGTGCCAGCGGCGGTGAGACAGTAACAGGAAACACCATATATTTT. The rearrangement uses TRBV7-9 and TRBJ1-3; D is possibly TRBD1 (5 bases). This CDR3 comprises 15 residues. Germline lookup yields CDR1 SEHNR and CDR2 FQNEAQ (reference sequence). Trimming left V 8 bases short and J 4 bases short, with 18 bases between.

This clonotype was found many times. The V and J genes are TRBV2 and TRBJ1-2; D gene uncertain. This CDR3 spans 13 amino acids. Germline V gives CDR1 SNHLY, CDR2 FYNNEI. The V and J ends lost 4 bases and 4 bases respectively, with 10 bases between them. CDR3 amino acids: CASSVYRSYGYTF. DNA for the CDR3: TGTGCCAGCAGTGTTTACCGCAGCTATGGCTACACCTTC.

This clonotype was detected many times. V gene TRBV5-1 combines with J gene TRBJ1-5; D might be TRBD1 (6 bases). The ends were cut back, 4 bases at V and 7 bases at J, with 12 bases in the middle. CDR1 is SGHRS, CDR2 YFSETQ, per germline. The CDR3 length is 13 residues. The CDR3 nucleotides read TGCGCCAGCAGCCCACAGGGTGGGCAGCCCCAGCATTTT. Its translation: CASSPQGGQPQHF.

This clonotype was seen a handful of times. The chain joins TRBV6-1 to TRBJ2-4; 7 bases line up with TRBD1. V shed 6 bases and J 3 bases; nucleotides not matched to a gene: 11. Germline lookup yields CDR1 MNHNS and CDR2 SASEGT. The CDR3 has 16 residues. The chain's CDR3 is CASRGSPGQHKNIQYF. CDR3 nucleotide sequence: TGTGCCAGCAGGGGATCGCCGGGACAGCACAAAAACATTCAGTACTTC.

In the case of this clonotype: An end of the junction differs from the germline gene, which may be a read error. The V and J genes are TRBV11-1 and TRBJ2-1, with TRBD2 as a possible D gene (5 bases). This CDR3 is 15 amino acids long. The germline CDR1 and CDR2 sequences are SGHAT and FQDESV (reference sequence). Written as DNA, the CDR3 is TGTGCCAGCAGCTTCTTGGCGGGCACCTACAATGGGCAGTTCTTC. This encodes CASSFLAGTYNGQFF.

This sequence joins TRBV3-1 and TRBJ2-3; TRBD1 matches at 7 bases. This CDR3 is built from 14 residues. Germline CDR1 LGHDT, CDR2 YNNKEL (reference sequence). Losses at the gene ends were 4 bases for V and 2 bases for J; bases not matched to a gene: 3. CDR3: CASSPGQITDTQYF. The CDR3 DNA reads TGTGCCAGCAGCCCGGGACAGATCACAGATACGCAGTATTTT.

The rearrangement uses TRBV20-1 and TRBJ1-2; D remains unclear. CDR3 length: 11 residues. The germline gives CDR1 DFQATT, CDR2 SNEGSKA (reference sequence). V was pared by 6 bases and J by 8 bases, with 13 bases between. CDR3 sequence reads: CSAPMVGGYTF. CDR3 nucleotide sequence: TGCAGTGCCCCCATGGTGGGGGGCTACACCTTC.

This clonotype was picked up one time. The V and J genes are TRBV10-3 and TRBJ2-7; TRBD2 aligns across 8 bases. The V segment lost 8 bases and the J segment 3 bases; nucleotides outside the gene matches: 15. The CDR3 is made up of 16 amino acids. CDR1 and CDR2 from the germline V gene are ENHRY and SYGVKD. The CDR3: CAIAGGAGSGNYEQYF. CDR3 coding DNA: TGTGCCATCGCGGGAGGTGCGGGTAGCGGGAACTACGAGCAGTACTTC.

This clonotype showed up just a few times. The chain uses TRBV20-1 and TRBJ1-4; 9 bases align to TRBD1. Germline values: CDR1 DFQATT, CDR2 SNEGSKA (reference sequence). The CDR3 is 15 residues long. Germline trimming cut 6 bases from V and 7 bases from J; bases unmatched to any gene: 12. CDR3 DNA: TGCAGTGCAGCCGACCCGGGACAGGGTGCTGAAAAACTGTTTTTT. It encodes CSAADPGQGAEKLFF.

The J gene is TRBJ2-1, the V gene TRBV29-1; possible D gene TRBD2, 5 bases. CDR1 and CDR2 from the germline V gene are SQVTM and ANQGSEA. This CDR3 is built from 10 residues. V lost 7 bases to trimming and J lost 4 bases, with 5 bases between them. CDR3 sequence reads: CSGTYNEQFF. For the CDR3, the DNA is TGCAGCGGGACTTACAATGAGCAGTTCTTC.

The genes are TRBV7-3 and TRBJ1-2; D uncertain. Between the trimmed V and J ends, which lost 3 bases and 5 bases, there was a span of 16 bases. Looked up from germline, CDR1 is SGHTA and CDR2 is FQGTGA. The CDR3 totals 15 residues. CDR3: CASSFKRSETYGYTF. CDR3 coding DNA: TGTGCCAGCAGCTTTAAGCGGTCGGAAACTTATGGCTACACCTTC.

This clonotype has at least ten counts. The rearrangement joins TRBV7-2 to TRBJ1-6; D unclear. The CDR3 runs 13 residues. V lost 1 base and J 5 bases, leaving 3 bases between the germline ends. Per germline, CDR1 SGHTA and CDR2 FQGNSA. The CDR3: CASSLGDNSPLHF. The CDR3 nucleotides read TGTGCCAGCAGCTTAGGGGATAATTCACCCCTCCACTTT.

In DNA, the CDR3 is TGTGCCAGCAGCGTCGAGTACCAAGAGACCCAGTACTTC. Encoded protein: CASSVEYQETQYF. This chain links TRBV7-9 with TRBJ2-5; D unclear. In germline, CDR1 is SEHNR, CDR2 FQNEAQ (reference sequence). Deletions cut 5 bases from V and 0 bases from J, with 7 bases between. There are 13 residues in the CDR3.

A remark on this clonotype: A much larger clone lies one base from this, so it may be a read error. V gene TRBV20-1 combines with J gene TRBJ2-5; possibly TRBD1 for D (5 bases). Germline lookup yields CDR1 DFQATT and CDR2 SNEGSKA (reference sequence). Trimming took 5 bases from V and 7 from J, leaving 17 bases between them. The CDR3 contains 13 residues. DNA of the CDR3: TGCAGTGCTGGGTCGACAGTCGAAGTGACCCAGTACTTC. Amino acid sequence: CSAGSTVEVTQYF.

This sequence joins TRBV7-9 and TRBJ2-1; 9 bases map to TRBD2. CDR3 length: 17 amino acids. With V trimmed by 3 bases and J by 2 bases, 8 bases remained unmatched. CDR1 is SEHNR and CDR2 is FQNEAQ in the germline V gene (reference sequence). CDR3 in amino acids: CASSFWGRGGPYNEQFF. CDR3 in DNA: TGTGCCAGCAGCTTTTGGGGGCGGGGGGGCCCCTACAATGAGCAGTTCTTC.

This clonotype was seen only a few times. The chain has TRBV4-2 and TRBJ1-2; D is ambiguous. V was cut by 1 base and J by 5 bases, with 17 bases left in between. This CDR3 spans 16 amino acids. From germline, CDR1 is LGHNA and CDR2 YNFKEQ. The CDR3 loop is CASSQARRGLGYGYTF. CDR3 nucleotide sequence: TGTGCCAGCAGCCAAGCCCGGCGAGGGTTGGGGTATGGCTACACCTTC.

Notes on this clonotype: This clone may be a read error of a much larger clone one base away. V gene TRBV20-1 combines with J gene TRBJ1-1; D remains unclear. CDR3 length: 13 amino acids. Germline CDR1 reads DFQATT; CDR2 reads SNEGSKA (reference sequence). The CDR3 region has the DNA TGCAGTGCTAGAGGACGGCTGAACACTGAAACTTTCTTT. Translated: CSARGRLNTETFF.

This clonotype was detected only a few times. This chain links TRBV5-1 with TRBJ1-1; tentatively, D is TRBD1 (5 bases). Germline V gene lookup returns CDR1 SGHRS and CDR2 YFSETQ. Trimming pared 5 bases from V and 5 bases from J, leaving 19 bases between. This CDR3 comprises 15 residues. DNA of the CDR3: TGCGCCAGCAGACCGCCGGGCAGGGAGGGGACTGAAGCTTTCTTT. Protein product: CASRPPGREGTEAFF.